Following are 21 T cell receptor beta chains from one sample sequenced in a study of T cell responses to AZD1222 COVID-19 vaccine. Here immunoSEQ multiplex PCR was the method, and the copy in TCRdb shows in-frame clones only, minus some. Of under 130,000 clones listed, roughly 90% are singletons. Sample: peripheral blood, taken on day 0 of AZD1222 vaccination. The receptors derive from an adult in good health.

The chain carries TRBV27 and TRBJ2-2; possible D gene TRBD2, 5 bases. Trimming cost V 1 base and J 6 bases, with 12 bases left between them. CDR3 length: 15 amino acids. The V gene's germline CDR1 is MNHEY and CDR2 SMNVEV (reference sequence). CDR3 nucleotide sequence: TGTGCCAGCAGTTTATTGGTAGGCGGGCCCGGGGAGCTGTTTTTT. As protein: CASSLLVGGPGELFF.

The rearrangement links TRBV7-8 to TRBJ1-1, with TRBD1 matching 8 bases. The CDR3 sequence is 16 residues long. Germline loops: CDR1 SGHVS, CDR2 FQNEAQ. V was clipped by 5 bases and J by 8 bases; unmatched bases: 16. This CDR3 reads CASSPTTGTGGKEAFF. CDR3 nucleotides: TGTGCCAGCAGCCCAACGACCGGGACAGGAGGAAAAGAAGCTTTCTTT.

The V call is TRBV19, the J call TRBJ1-2, with D possibly TRBD1 on 5 matching bases. The CDR3 sequence is 14 residues long. V lost 3 bases, J lost 1 base, and 9 bases lay in between. CDR1 is LNHDA and CDR2 is SQIVND in the germline V gene (reference sequence). DNA for the CDR3: TGTGCCAGTAGTATGAGGGGTCGTAACTATGGCTACACCTTC. Translating gives CASSMRGRNYGYTF.

This chain joins TRBV5-4 and TRBJ2-3; TRBD2 agrees at 12 bases. This CDR3 contains 15 residues. Germline V gene sequence: CDR1 SGHNT, CDR2 YYREEE (reference sequence). V was pared by 0 bases and J by 10 bases, with 6 bases of the junction left unmatched. CDR3 sequence reads: CASSLVASGGGSQYF. As DNA, the CDR3 is TGTGCCAGCAGCTTGGTCGCTAGCGGGGGGGGTTCGCAGTATTTT.

The J gene is TRBJ2-1, the V gene TRBV3-1 (or the pseudogene TRBV3-2); 10 positions agree with TRBD2. V lost 1 base, J lost 5 bases, and 8 bases stayed unmatched. CDR1 is LGHDT, CDR2 YNNKEL, per germline (reference sequence). This CDR3 is built from 17 residues. This chain's CDR3 is CASSQVAGLAPDNEQFF. The CDR3, as DNA: TGTGCCAGCAGCCAAGTCGCGGGACTAGCGCCGGACAATGAGCAGTTCTTC.

The V gene is TRBV7-8, the J gene TRBJ2-5; 9 bases line up with TRBD1. The germline CDR1 and CDR2 sequences are SGHVS and FQNEAQ. The junction had 8 bases not matched to a gene; V was cut back by 5 bases and J by 4 bases. The CDR3 is 15 residues long. The CDR3: CASSRAPTGGETQYF. In DNA, the CDR3 is TGTGCCAGCAGCCGAGCCCCGACAGGGGGAGAGACCCAGTACTTC. The whole variable domain, filled in from reference TRBV7-8 and TRBJ2-5, reads GAGVSQSPRYKVAKRGQDVALRCDPISGHVSLFWYQQALGQGPEFLTYFQNEAQLDKSGLPSDRFFAERPEGSVSTLKIQRTQQEDSAVYLCASSRAPTGGETQYFGPGTRLLVL.

The CDR3 DNA sequence: TGTGCCAGCAGCCTAGTGGGGGGTGCTGGAAACACCATATATTTT. Translated: CASSLVGGAGNTIYF. The rearrangement joins TRBV3-1 (or the pseudogene TRBV3-2) to TRBJ1-3; D possibly corresponds to TRBD1 (5 bases). This CDR3 has 15 amino acids. Germline loops: CDR1 LGHDT, CDR2 YNNKEL (reference sequence). V lost 4 bases and J lost 2, with 12 bases in between.

This chain connects TRBV18 to TRBJ2-1; D not certain. CDR1 KGHSH and CDR2 LQKENI come from the germline V gene. This CDR3 contains 17 residues. V lost 5 bases and J lost 0, with 17 bases in between. The CDR3 reads CASSTAYPPPSYNEQFF. In nucleotides, the CDR3 is TGTGCCAGCTCAACAGCATACCCTCCCCCCTCCTACAATGAGCAGTTCTTC.

The V and J genes are TRBV11-3 and TRBJ2-7; D unclear. V lost 1 base and J lost 0, with 10 bases in between. The CDR3 is 15 residues long. Germline values: CDR1 SGHNT, CDR2 YENEEA. CDR3 coding DNA: TGTGCCAGCAGCTTAGCCGTGGATAGCTCCTACGAGCAGTACTTC. Translated, it gives CASSLAVDSSYEQYF.

This chain uses TRBV6-4 with TRBJ2-7; a weak D match, TRBD2 (6 bases). This CDR3 is 11 amino acids long. CDR1 is MRHNA and CDR2 is SNTAGT in the germline V gene. The CDR3 here is CGGESSYEQYF. CDR3 in DNA: TGTGGCGGGGAGTCCTCCTACGAGCAGTACTTC.

V is TRBV28 and J is TRBJ2-3; D call uncertain. The CDR3 is 14 residues long. Deletions cut 1 base from V and 2 bases from J, with 7 bases between. Germline assignment: CDR1 MDHEN and CDR2 SYDVKM. CDR3 loop: CASSLYRYTDTQYF. In DNA, the CDR3 is TGTGCCAGCAGTTTATACAGATACACAGATACGCAGTATTTT.

This chain links TRBV11-2 with TRBJ2-7, with 7 bases matching TRBD1. J gave up 5 bases and V 5 bases, and 9 bases lay outside the gene matches. Germline V gene data show CDR1 as SGHAT and CDR2 as FQNNGV. This CDR3 contains 14 residues. CDR3 in amino acids: CASSPIKQGNEQYF. CDR3 nucleotide sequence: TGTGCCAGCAGCCCCATAAAACAGGGGAACGAGCAGTACTTC.

This rearrangement joins TRBV19 to TRBJ1-3; tentatively, D is TRBD1 (6 bases). Trimming removed 5 bases at V and 0 bases at J, with 11 bases between. CDR3 size: 15 residues. From germline, CDR1 is LNHDA and CDR2 SQIVND (reference sequence). The CDR3 DNA reads as TGTGCCAGTAGTTTAGGACAGAACTCTGGAAACACCATATATTTT. Translation: CASSLGQNSGNTIYF.

The chain uses TRBV29-1 and TRBJ2-1, with 11 bases lining up with TRBD1. J lost 4 bases, V lost 8 bases, and 4 bases had no gene match. Looked up from germline, CDR1 is SQVTM and CDR2 is ANQGSEA. The CDR3 covers 13 residues. The CDR3 here is CSHGTGGYNEQFF. In nucleotides, the CDR3 is TGCAGCCATGGGACAGGGGGGTACAATGAGCAGTTCTTC.

This clone was found once. The chain uses TRBV7-6 and TRBJ1-3; no definite D call. V lost 3 bases and J lost 0, with 12 bases in between. Germline CDR1 reads SGHVS; CDR2 reads FNYEAQ. This CDR3 region has 16 residues. CDR3 in amino acids: CASSLRASPSGNTIYF. DNA for the CDR3: TGTGCCAGCAGCTTGAGGGCCAGCCCCTCTGGAAACACCATATATTTT.

The chain combines TRBV6-5 with TRBJ2-1; D is possibly TRBD2 (6 bases). From germline, CDR1 is MNHEY and CDR2 SVGAGI. The V and J ends lost 8 bases and 12 bases respectively, with 14 bases between them. This CDR3 has 11 amino acids. The CDR3 here is CASSAGTRQFF. The CDR3 coding sequence is TGTGCCAGCTCCGCGGGGACGAGGCAGTTCTTC.

The chain employs TRBV29-1 and TRBJ1-3; 7 bases are shared with TRBD1. The CDR3 runs to 15 residues. V was clipped by 2 bases and J by 3 bases; unmatched bases: 7. Germline V gives CDR1 SQVTM, CDR2 ANQGSEA. CDR3 loop: CSVESTGANGNTIYF. CDR3 nucleotides: TGCAGCGTTGAATCTACAGGGGCAAATGGAAACACCATATATTTT.

Regarding this clone: The junction departs from the called germline gene at one end, perhaps through a read error. The CDR3 sequence is CASSQDVGGRGQETQYF. CDR3 nucleotides: TGTGCTAGCAGCCAAGATGTTGGGGGCAGGGGCCAAGAGACCCAGTACTTC. The rearrangement uses TRBV4-2 and TRBJ2-5, with D maybe TRBD1 (6 bases). Germline CDR1 LGHNA, CDR2 YNFKEQ. The CDR3 has 17 amino acids.

The genes are TRBV7-8 and TRBJ2-1, with D possibly TRBD1 on 6 matching bases. The V end was cut by 1 base, the J end by 3 bases, with 13 bases between. Germline-derived CDR1 and CDR2 are SGHVS and FQNEAQ. This CDR3 has 16 amino acids. This CDR3 is CASSLEEVRGYNEQFF. The CDR3 DNA follows: TGTGCCAGCAGCTTAGAGGAGGTCAGGGGCTACAATGAGCAGTTCTTC.

The chain uses TRBV3-1 (or the pseudogene TRBV3-2) and TRBJ2-4; no reliable D call. The CDR3 covers 13 residues. Trimming stripped 3 bases from V and 7 bases from J, with 10 bases between. CDR1 is LGHDT and CDR2 is YNNKEL in the germline V gene (reference sequence). In nucleotides, the CDR3 is TGTGCCAGCAGCCACGGACGGGTTAACATTCAGTACTTC. Amino acid sequence: CASSHGRVNIQYF.

The rearrangement uses TRBV4-3 and TRBJ2-7; D uncertain. Between the trimmed V and J ends, which lost 0 bases and 0 bases, there was a span of 21 bases. This CDR3 comprises 19 residues. The germline V gene encodes CDR1 LGHNA and CDR2 YSLEER. CDR3 DNA sequence: TGCGCCAGCAGCCAAGAAGAGGTGGGCGTTAGGTGGCCCTCCTACGAGCAGTACTTC. Amino acid sequence: CASSQEEVGVRWPSYEQYF.